The text below deals with one TCR beta chain. What it recognizes is unknown. These data belong to a study of radiation and T cells in renal cell carcinoma. Overall study results and limits: In blood, top tumor clones expanded by 2 weeks, shrinking by 4.

The repertoire was sequenced with immunoSEQ multiplex PCR; TCRdb's copy has only in-frame clones and lacks some. The sample includes roughly 130,000 clones, about 88% of them seen just once. This CDR3 region has 13 residues. CDR1 and CDR2 from the germline V gene are KGHSH and LQKENI. V gave up 7 bases and J gave up 4 bases, with 11 bases separating them. The sample's time point: baseline pretreatment blood. Treatment of the sample: 15 Gy SBRT to primary tumor, nephrectomy 4 weeks later. Blood was sampled at baseline, 2 weeks and 4 weeks after SBRT. Sample: blood, taken from a patient whose treatment included radiotherapy and nephrectomy. The genes are TRBV18 and TRBJ1-5, with D perhaps TRBD1 (5 bases). The sequence came from a woman in her fifties or sixties with renal cell carcinoma. The CDR3 nucleotides read TGTGCCAGCTTCCCGGGGCAGAATCAGCCCCAGCATTTT. This encodes CASFPGQNQPQHF.